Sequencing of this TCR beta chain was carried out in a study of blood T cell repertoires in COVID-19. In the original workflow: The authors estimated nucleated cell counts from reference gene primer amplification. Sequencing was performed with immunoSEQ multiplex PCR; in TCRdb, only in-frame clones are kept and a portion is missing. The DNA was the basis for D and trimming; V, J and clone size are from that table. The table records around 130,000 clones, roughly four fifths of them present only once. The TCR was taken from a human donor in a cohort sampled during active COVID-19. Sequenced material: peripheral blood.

The CDR3 DNA reads TGTGCCAGCAGCTTAGCTACAGGGAAATACTTC. Protein sequence: CASSLATGKYF. The chain is built from TRBV11-2 and TRBJ2-7; tentatively, D is TRBD1 (6 bases). From germline, CDR1 is SGHAT and CDR2 FQNNGV. Trimming left V 1 base short and J 13 bases short, with 11 bases between. The CDR3 contains 11 residues.